The table lists the clone carrying this TCR beta chain with a count of one. The antigen is undetermined. Each subset's genomic DNA was shared equally among a number of immunoSEQ plates. Data came from immunoSEQ multiplex PCR; TCRdb stores just in-frame clones and leaves some out. The sample shows hundreds of thousands of clones, around 96% of them seen only once. Naive CD8 cells were CD45RO-negative, positively selected for CCR7, excluding terminally differentiated effector memory CD45RA+ cells. This record comes from a study of shared clonotypes between healthy human individuals. Study-wide background: Each donor's CD4 naive and CD4 memory cells filled three plates apiece, CD8 naive two, and CD8 memory one. Study findings and constraints: On the whole, naive subsets had larger estimated richness than memory subsets had. An effect of sequencing depth on clonotype sharing among donors was expected.

The sequence derives from a man aged 25 to 45 in good health. The sample consisted of naive CD8+ T cells sorted from blood.

The DNA of the CDR3 is TGTGCCAGCAGCTTAACGACTAGCGGGACTCACAATGAGCAGTTCTTC. It encodes CASSLTTSGTHNEQFF. The genes are TRBV7-9 and TRBJ2-1; 11 bases map to TRBD2. V trimming: 2 bases; J trimming: 5 bases; junction bases outside the gene matches: 5. CDR1 and CDR2 (germline): SEHNR, FQNEAQ (reference sequence). The CDR3 consists of 16 residues. The full variable domain, in which reference TRBV7-9 and TRBJ2-1 provide the parts outside the CDR3, is DTGVSQNPRHKITKRGQNVTFRCDPISEHNRLYWYRQTLGQGPEFLTYFQNEAQLEKSRLLSDRFSAERPKGSFSTLEIQRTEQGDSAMYLCASSLTTSGTHNEQFFGPGTRLTVL.